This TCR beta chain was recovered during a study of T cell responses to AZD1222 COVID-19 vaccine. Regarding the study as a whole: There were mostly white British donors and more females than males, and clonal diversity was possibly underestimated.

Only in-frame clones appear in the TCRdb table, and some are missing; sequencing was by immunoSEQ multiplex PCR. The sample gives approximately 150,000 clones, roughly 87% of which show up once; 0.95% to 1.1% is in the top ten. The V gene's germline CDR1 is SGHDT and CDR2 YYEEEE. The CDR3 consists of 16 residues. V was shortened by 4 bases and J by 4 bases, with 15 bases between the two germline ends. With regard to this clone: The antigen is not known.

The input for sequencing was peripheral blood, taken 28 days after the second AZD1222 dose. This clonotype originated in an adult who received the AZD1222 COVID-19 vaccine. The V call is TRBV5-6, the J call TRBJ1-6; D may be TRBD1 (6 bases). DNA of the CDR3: TGTGCCAGCAGCAGGTGGGGACAAGATTATAATTCACCCCTCCACTTT. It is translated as CASSRWGQDYNSPLHF.